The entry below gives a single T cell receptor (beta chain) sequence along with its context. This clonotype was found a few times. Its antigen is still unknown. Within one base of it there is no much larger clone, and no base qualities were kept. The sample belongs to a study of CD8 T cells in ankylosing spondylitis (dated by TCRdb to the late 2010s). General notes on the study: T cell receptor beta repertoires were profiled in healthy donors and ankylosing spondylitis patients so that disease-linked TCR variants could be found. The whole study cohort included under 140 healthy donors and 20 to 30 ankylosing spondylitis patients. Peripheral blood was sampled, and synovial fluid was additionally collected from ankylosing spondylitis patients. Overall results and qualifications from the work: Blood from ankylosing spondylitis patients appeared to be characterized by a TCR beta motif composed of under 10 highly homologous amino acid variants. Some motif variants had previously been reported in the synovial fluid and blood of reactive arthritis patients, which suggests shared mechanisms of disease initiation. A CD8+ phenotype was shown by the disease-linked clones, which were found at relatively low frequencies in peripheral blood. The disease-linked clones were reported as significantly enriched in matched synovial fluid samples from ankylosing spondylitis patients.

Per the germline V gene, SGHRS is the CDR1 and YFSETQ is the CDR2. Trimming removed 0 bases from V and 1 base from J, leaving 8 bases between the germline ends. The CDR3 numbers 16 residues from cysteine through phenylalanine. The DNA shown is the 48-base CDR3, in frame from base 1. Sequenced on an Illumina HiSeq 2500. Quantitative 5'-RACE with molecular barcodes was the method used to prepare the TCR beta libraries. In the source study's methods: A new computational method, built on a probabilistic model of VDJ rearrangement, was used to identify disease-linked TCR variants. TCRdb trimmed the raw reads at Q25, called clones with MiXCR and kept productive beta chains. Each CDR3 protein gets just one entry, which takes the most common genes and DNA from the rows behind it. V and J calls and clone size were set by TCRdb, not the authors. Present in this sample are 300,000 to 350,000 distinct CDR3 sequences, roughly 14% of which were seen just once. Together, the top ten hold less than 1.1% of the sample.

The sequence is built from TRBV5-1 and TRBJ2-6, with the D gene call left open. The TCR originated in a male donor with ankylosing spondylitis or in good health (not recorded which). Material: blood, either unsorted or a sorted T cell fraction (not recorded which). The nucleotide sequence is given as TGCGCCAGCAGCTTGGAAGGCGCGTCTGGGGCCAACGTCCTGACTTTC. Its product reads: CASSLEGASGANVLTF.